The TCR beta chain under discussion was sequenced for a study of T cells in Graves' hyperthyroidism and ophthalmopathy. Exclusion followed for patients with uncontrolled infection, other autoimmune disease, pregnancy or lactation. It was RNA transcripts that yielded the amplified TCR beta CDR3 regions. HTBI primers were used for first-round RT-PCR of the TCR CDR3. TCRdb itself ran the multiplex PCR reads through MiXCR, one entry per CDR3 protein. The table lists 600,000 or so distinct CDR3 sequences, roughly 14% of them singletons. In the case of this clonotype: The antigen is not known.

Trimming removed 5 bases from V and 7 bases from J, with 21 bases in between. The CDR3 is 15 amino acids. Per the germline V gene, CDR1 is SGHAT and CDR2 is FQDESV (reference sequence). Study-level results: Blood also contained most expanded thyroid clonotypes above 0.001.

Sequencing was done on a sample of blood. The chain carries TRBV11-1 and TRBJ2-7; D perhaps matches TRBD2 (6 bases). This clonotype was sampled from a woman in her fifties or sixties with Graves' ophthalmopathy. CDR3 in amino acids: CASSVGNSPAGEQYF. The CDR3 coding sequence is TGTGCCAGCAGCGTAGGTAACTCCCCGGCGGGGGAGCAGTACTTC.